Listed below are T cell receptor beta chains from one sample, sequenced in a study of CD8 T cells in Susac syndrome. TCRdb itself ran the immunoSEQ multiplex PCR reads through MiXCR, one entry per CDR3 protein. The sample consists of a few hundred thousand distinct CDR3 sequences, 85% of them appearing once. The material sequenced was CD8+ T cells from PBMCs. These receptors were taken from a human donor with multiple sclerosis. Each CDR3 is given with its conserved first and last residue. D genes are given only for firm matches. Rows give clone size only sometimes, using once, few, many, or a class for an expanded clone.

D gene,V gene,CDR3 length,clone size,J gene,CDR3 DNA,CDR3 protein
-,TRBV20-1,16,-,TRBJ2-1,TGCAGTGCTAGAGATCGGGCTAACCAACCCTACAATGAGCAGTTCTTC,CSARDRANQPYNEQFF
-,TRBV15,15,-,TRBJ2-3,TGTGCCACCAGCAGGAACCGGGACGTGACAGATACGCAGTATTTT,CATSRNRDVTDTQYF
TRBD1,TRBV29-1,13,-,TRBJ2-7,TGCAGCGTGATCCGGGACAGCTCCTACGAGCAGTACTTC,CSVIRDSSYEQYF
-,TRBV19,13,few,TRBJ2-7,TGTGCCAGTAGTCCCGGCAGGGATTACGAGCAGTACTTC,CASSPGRDYEQYF
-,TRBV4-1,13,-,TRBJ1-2,TGCGCCAGCAGTCTGGACAGAACGGATGGCTACACCTTC,CASSLDRTDGYTF
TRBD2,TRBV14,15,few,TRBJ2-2,TGTGCCAGCAGACCAGCGGGGGGGCCGCCCGGGGAGCTGTTTTTT,CASRPAGGPPGELFF
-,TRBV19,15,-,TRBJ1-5,TGTGCCAGTAGTATAGGGCGGAAGACAAATCAGCCCCAGCATTTT,CASSIGRKTNQPQHF
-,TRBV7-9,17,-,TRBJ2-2,TGTGCCAGCAGCTTATGGAAAGAGACTACGGACACCGGGGAGCTGTTTTTT,CASSLWKETTDTGELFF
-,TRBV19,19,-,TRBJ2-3,TGTGCCAGTAGTACCGACGGAAGGTTGACTTACGCTAGCACAGATACGCAGTATTTT,CASSTDGRLTYASTDTQYF
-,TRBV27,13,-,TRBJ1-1,TGTGCCAGCGGGTTTTCAGGGTACGCTGAAGCTTTCTTT,CASGFSGYAEAFF
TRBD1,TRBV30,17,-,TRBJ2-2,TGTGCCTGGAAAGGATGGGGACAGGGGGAGAACACCGGGGAGCTGTTTTTT,CAWKGWGQGENTGELFF
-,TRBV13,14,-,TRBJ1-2,TGTGCCAGCAGCTTAGGTGGGCAGGTAGGCGGCTACACCTTC,CASSLGGQVGGYTF
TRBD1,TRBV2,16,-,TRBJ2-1,TGTGCCAGCAGTGAAGGGGGGACAGATTCCTACAATGAGCAGTTCTTC,CASSEGGTDSYNEQFF
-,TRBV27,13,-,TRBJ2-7,TGTGCCAGCAGTTTATCGGGCGCCCACGAGCAGTACTTC,CASSLSGAHEQYF
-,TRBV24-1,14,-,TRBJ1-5,TGTGCCACCAGTGATTCGTATAGCAATCAGCCCCAGCATTTT,CATSDSYSNQPQHF
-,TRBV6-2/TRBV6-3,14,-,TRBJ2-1,TGTGCCAGCAGTTACTCGCAGGGACCCAATGAGCAGTTCTTC,CASSYSQGPNEQFF
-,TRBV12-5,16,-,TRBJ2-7,TGTGCTAGTGGTTTCTCGACGGAACGCGGCCTAGACGAGCAGTACTTC,CASGFSTERGLDEQYF
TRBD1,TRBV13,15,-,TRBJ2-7,TGTGCCAGCAGCTTAGGGGGGACAGGCCTTCGGGAGCAGTACTTC,CASSLGGTGLREQYF
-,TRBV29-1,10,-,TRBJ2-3,TGCAGCGCTGGCCTAGATACGCAGTATTTT,CSAGLDTQYF
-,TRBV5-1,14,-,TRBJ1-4,TGCGCCAGCAGCTTGGAAGGGGAGGGCGAAAAACTGTTTTTT,CASSLEGEGEKLFF
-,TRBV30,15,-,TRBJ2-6,TGTGCCTGGATGGGGGCTTTCGCTGGGGCCAACGTCCTGACTTTC,CAWMGAFAGANVLTF
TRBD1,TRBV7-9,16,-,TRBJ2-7,TGTGCCAGCAGTCCTCGACAGGGGTCCCACATTTACGAGCAGTACTTC,CASSPRQGSHIYEQYF
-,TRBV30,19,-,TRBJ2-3,TGTGCCTGGAGTGTACTTGTAGACATCCAGGGCCGAAGCACAGATACGCAGTATTTT,CAWSVLVDIQGRSTDTQYF
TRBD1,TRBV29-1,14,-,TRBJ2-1,TGCAGCGTTGAAAGGGACAGCTCCTACAATGAGCAGTTCTTC,CSVERDSSYNEQFF
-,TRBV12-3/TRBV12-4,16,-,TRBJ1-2,TGTGCCAGCAGTTTGGAGACCTATGACCTGCACTATGGCTACACCTTC,CASSLETYDLHYGYTF
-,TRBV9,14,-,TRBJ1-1,TGTGCCAGCAGCCCCATCGGGGAGAACACTGAAGCTTTCTTT,CASSPIGENTEAFF
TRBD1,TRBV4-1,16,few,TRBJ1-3,TGCGCCAGCAGCCAGATACAGGGGGCATCTGGAAACACCATATATTTT,CASSQIQGASGNTIYF
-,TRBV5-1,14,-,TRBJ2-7,TGCGCCAGCAGCTTAGTTCTAGCTTCGGACGAGCAGTACTTC,CASSLVLASDEQYF
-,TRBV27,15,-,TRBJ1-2,TGTGCCAGCAGTTGCGGCTCCGAGGTCGTGGGTGGCTACACCTTC,CASSCGSEVVGGYTF
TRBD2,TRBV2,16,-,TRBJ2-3,TGTGCCAGCAGTCCCTCCCCAGCGGGAGTCGGGGATACGCAGTATTTT,CASSPSPAGVGDTQYF
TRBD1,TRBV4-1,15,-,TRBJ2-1,TGCGCCAGCAGCCAAAGCCCGGACAGGGGCAATGAGCAGTTCTTC,CASSQSPDRGNEQFF
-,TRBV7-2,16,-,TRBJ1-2,TGTGCCAGCAGCTTATCCACCCAGGGCTCGTTCTATGGCTACACCTTC,CASSLSTQGSFYGYTF
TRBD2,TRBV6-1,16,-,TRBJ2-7,TGTGCCAGCAGCCGTCGGGCCCCGGGGGGGTTTTACGAGCAGTACTTC,CASSRRAPGGFYEQYF
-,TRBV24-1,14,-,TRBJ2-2,TGTGCCACCAGTGGGACGACGAACACCGGGGAGCTGTTTTTT,CATSGTTNTGELFF
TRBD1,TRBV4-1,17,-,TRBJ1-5,TGCGCCAGCAGCCTTTGGGCGGGACAGGGGAAGGTCCAGCCCCAGCATTTT,CASSLWAGQGKVQPQHF
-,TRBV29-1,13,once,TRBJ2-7,TGCAGCGTTGAAGATGGTGGGCTTTACGAGCAGTACTTC,CSVEDGGLYEQYF
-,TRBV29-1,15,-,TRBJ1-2,TGCAGCGCCACCAGCCGGGACAAAGTTCACTATGGCTACACCTTC,CSATSRDKVHYGYTF
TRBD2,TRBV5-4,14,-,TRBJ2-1,TGTGCCAGCAGCTTGACTAGCGACTACAATGAGCAGTTCTTC,CASSLTSDYNEQFF
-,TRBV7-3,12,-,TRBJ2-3,TGTGCCACCCGACTAGTTAATGATACGCAGTATTTT,CATRLVNDTQYF
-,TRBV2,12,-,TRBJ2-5,TGTGCCAGCAGTGAAGAGTGGGAGACCCAGTACTTC,CASSEEWETQYF
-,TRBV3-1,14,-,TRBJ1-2,TGTGCCAGCAGCCAAGTAGGGACGGCAGGAGGCTACACCTTC,CASSQVGTAGGYTF
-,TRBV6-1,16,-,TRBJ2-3,TGTGCCAGCAGTGAAGAGGTACAGGGAATTCTAGATACGCAGTATTTT,CASSEEVQGILDTQYF
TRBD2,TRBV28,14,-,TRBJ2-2,TGTGCCAGCAGTTCACGGGGGACTAACGGGGAGCTGTTTTTT,CASSSRGTNGELFF
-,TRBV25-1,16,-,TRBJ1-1,TGTGCCAGCAGTGAAGAAATGGGCCAACAGAACACTGAAGCTTTCTTT,CASSEEMGQQNTEAFF
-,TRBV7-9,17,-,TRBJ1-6,TGTGCCAGCAGCTTCCACAGGGCGAGCTCCTATAATTCACCCCTCCACTTT,CASSFHRASSYNSPLHF